The sequence of this TCR beta chain was determined in a study of T-cell memory formation after mild COVID-19. Notes on the study in general: Contracting clones, day 15 to 85, had balanced CD4/CD8, and later expanders favored CD4+. Cross-reactive memory apparently joined, as some responding clones appeared in pre-infection memory.

With respect to this clonotype: Its antigen is currently unknown.

Germline CDR1 and CDR2: DFQATT and SNEGSKA (reference sequence). The ends lost 7 bases at V and 3 bases at J; junction bases unmatched: 3. The CDR3 spans 12 residues. TCRdb ran MiXCR on the 5' RACE reads and lists one entry per CDR3 protein. The table has around 450,000 distinct CDR3 sequences, roughly 20% seen once; the top ten hold roughly 8%. The clonotype was recovered from an adult woman who had mild COVID-19 (a few samples of this study predate the infection). Cell type and time point are not known. The sequenced sample consisted of PBMCs or a T cell subset sorted from them (not recorded which). V and J are TRBV20-1 and TRBJ2-7; TRBD1 agrees at 10 bases. The CDR3: CSGQGANYEQYF. The DNA of the CDR3 is TGCAGTGGACAGGGGGCTAACTACGAGCAGTACTTC.